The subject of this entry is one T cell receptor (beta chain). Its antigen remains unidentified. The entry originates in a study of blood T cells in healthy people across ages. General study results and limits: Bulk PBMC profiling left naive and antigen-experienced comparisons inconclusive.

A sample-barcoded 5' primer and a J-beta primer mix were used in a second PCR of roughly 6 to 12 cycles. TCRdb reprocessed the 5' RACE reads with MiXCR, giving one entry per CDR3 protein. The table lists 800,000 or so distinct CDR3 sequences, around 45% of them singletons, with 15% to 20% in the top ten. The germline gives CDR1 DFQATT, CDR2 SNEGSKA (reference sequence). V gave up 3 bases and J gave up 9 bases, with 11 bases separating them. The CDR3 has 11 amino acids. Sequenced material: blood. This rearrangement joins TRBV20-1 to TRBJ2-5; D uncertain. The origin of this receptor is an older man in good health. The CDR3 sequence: CSARPREAQYF. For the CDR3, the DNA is TGCAGTGCTAGGCCCCGCGAGGCCCAGTACTTC.